Here is one T cell receptor beta chain with its context. The V end was cut by 5 bases, the J end by 0 bases, with 13 bases between. Germline loops: CDR1 MDHEN, CDR2 SYDVKM. The CDR3 is 15 amino acids. The sample comes from a study of control samples from healthy donors and cancer patients. Method: immunoSEQ multiplex PCR; TCRdb's copy keeps in-frame clones and lacks some. The sample has about 100,000 clones; approximately 90% are singletons. The sequencing input was blood. This chain joins TRBV28 and TRBJ1-2, with D hard to call. This TCR was recovered from a man aged 25 to 40 in good health. CDR3 DNA sequence: TGTGCCAGCAGTCCAAGTGCCGGAGCTAACTATGGCTACACCTTC. It translates to CASSPSAGANYGYTF.